This T cell receptor (beta chain) appears in the sequencing data of a study of identical twins. From the 5' RACE reads, TCRdb called clonotypes with MiXCR, one entry per CDR3 protein. Of 640,000 or so distinct CDR3 sequences detected, 5.5% to 6.5% appear once; the ten largest clones hold 1.5% to 2%. The V and J ends lost 6 bases and 1 base, in that order; junction bases with no gene match: 4. This CDR3 region has 14 residues. Healthy Caucasian donors formed the entire cohort. This clonotype was observed many times. What it binds is not known. Findings of the study overall: Model-predicted out-of-frame TCR alpha sharing fell below observed values in monozygotic twins. Beta clonotypes that were abundant in cord blood contained fewer insertions, a pattern absent from memory repertoires.

The V call is TRBV12-3 or TRBV12-4, the J call TRBJ2-5, with 8 bases matching TRBD1. The source material was naive T cells sorted from blood. The source of this sequence is a man younger than 35 in good health. The chain's CDR3 is CASSPDRGQETQYF. CDR3 coding DNA: TGTGCCAGCAGCCCCGACAGGGGCCAAGAGACCCAGTACTTC.